Listed here is a single T cell receptor (beta chain). Its antigen is undetermined. These data are taken from a study of T cells in Graves' hyperthyroidism and ophthalmopathy. Study-level information: It was at initial diagnosis, before any treatment, that peripheral blood was collected. Notes on the study in general: Ophthalmopathy was identified by the model a median about 6.8 months ahead of onset. By a 13 V-J model, ophthalmopathy was set apart from stable hyperthyroidism.

What was amplified from RNA transcripts were TCR beta CDR3 regions. Using the HTBI primer set, a first-round RT-PCR was run on the TCR CDR3. TCRdb reprocessed the multiplex PCR reads via MiXCR and lists one record per CDR3 protein. The table shows over 350,000 distinct CDR3 sequences, with about 15% occurring only once. Trimming stripped 2 bases from V and 2 bases from J, with 19 bases between. The CDR3 runs 17 residues. The V gene's germline CDR1 is KGHSH and CDR2 LQKENI. The receptor was isolated from a man aged 18 to 30 with Graves' ophthalmopathy. Material: blood. J is TRBJ2-7 and V is TRBV18, with a possible D match to TRBD2 (5 bases). The CDR3 coding sequence is TGTGCCAGCTCACCAATTGGAGCGGCTGTATCGACCTACGAGCAGTACTTC. Protein product: CASSPIGAAVSTYEQYF.